The present entry profiles one T cell receptor beta chain with its context. What it binds is unknown. The second PCR ran about 6 to 11 cycles with a sample-barcoded 5' primer and J-beta primers. Using its own MiXCR run on the 5' RACE reads, TCRdb lists one record per CDR3 protein. The sample gives some 730,000 distinct CDR3 sequences, 22% of which show up once; approximately 20% is in the top ten. The sample is drawn from a study of blood T cells in healthy people across ages. The germline gives CDR1 SGHVS, CDR2 FQNEAQ. Trimming removed 4 bases from V and 4 bases from J; junction bases left unmatched: 5. The CDR3 length is 17 residues. Broader study findings: Researchers said unsorted PBMCs prevented a conclusive naive versus antigen-experienced comparison.

The sequenced material came from blood. This sequence joins TRBV7-8 and TRBJ2-1; 15 bases agree with TRBD2. This receptor was taken from a man between 65 and 85 years old in good health. In nucleotides, the CDR3 is TGTGCCAGCAGCTCGGGACTAGCGGGGGGTTGGTACAATGAGCAGTTCTTC. Protein product: CASSSGLAGGWYNEQFF.